This is a list of T cell receptor beta chains from one sample in a study of identical twins' blood T cells. One entry per CDR3 protein results from TCRdb running MiXCR on the 5' RACE reads. The top ten hold around 5.6% of the sample, which has 350,000 to 400,000 distinct CDR3 sequences, 25% to 35% seen once. The sample taken for sequencing was PBMCs. Source of these receptors: a woman between 18 and 55 years old in good health. Each CDR3 is given with its conserved first and last residue. A D gene is named only where the DNA matches it firmly. Rows give clone size only sometimes, using once, few, many, or a class for an expanded clone.

j_call | clone_size | v_call | d_call | cdr3_nt | cdr3_aa
TRBJ2-1 | - | TRBV12-3/TRBV12-4 | - | TGTGCCAGCAGTACTACGGTCAATGAGCAGTTCTTC | CASSTTVNEQFF
TRBJ2-3 | few | TRBV7-9 | TRBD2 | TGTGCCAGCAGCTTAAAGCGGGATGCAGATACGCAGTATTTT | CASSLKRDADTQYF
TRBJ1-2 | many | TRBV7-2 | - | TGTGCCAGCAGCTTTAACAGATTTAACTATGGCTACACCTTC | CASSFNRFNYGYTF
TRBJ2-1 | many | TRBV20-1 | - | TGCAGTGCGCCCGGATTGACTAGGCAGTTCTTC | CSAPGLTRQFF
TRBJ1-5 | - | TRBV20-1 | - | TGCAGTGCTAGAGCCGTACGAGATGCAGGGCGAAAGAATCAGCCCCAGCATTTT | CSARAVRDAGRKNQPQHF
TRBJ1-3 | - | TRBV7-2 | TRBD1 | TGTGCCAGCAGCCACTCGGACAGGGGCTCTGGAAACACCATATATTTT | CASSHSDRGSGNTIYF
TRBJ1-1 | - | TRBV19 | - | TGTGCCAGTAGTGTACAGGGCTTGAACACTGAAGCTTTCTTT | CASSVQGLNTEAFF
TRBJ2-3 | - | TRBV27 | - | TGTGCCAGCAGTTCCGTAGCGTGGGGCGACTCAGATATGCAGTATTTT | CASSSVAWGDSDMQYF
TRBJ1-1 | - | TRBV20-1 | - | TGCAGTCAATTTCGTATGCCAGTGAACACTGAAGCTTTCTTT | CSQFRMPVNTEAFF
TRBJ2-3 | - | TRBV29-1 | TRBD1 | TGCGGCGTCGGCCGAGGGACAGGGACGGATACGCAGTATTTT | CGVGRGTGTDTQYF
TRBJ2-1 | few | TRBV20-1 | TRBD1 | TGCAGTGCCTTTGACAGGGGGCACGATGAGCAGTTCTTC | CSAFDRGHDEQFF
TRBJ1-2 | - | TRBV19 | - | TGTGCCAGTAGTGCTGGAGAGGGGGGTAACTATGGCTACACCTTC | CASSAGEGGNYGYTF
TRBJ1-5 | few | TRBV2 | TRBD1 | TGTGCCAGCAGTGTCAACAGGGGGGGCAATCAGCCCCAGCATTTT | CASSVNRGGNQPQHF
TRBJ2-1 | few | TRBV4-3 | - | TGCGCCAGCAGCCAAGTCTTACCGGTCCTAGCCCATGAGCAGTTCTTC | CASSQVLPVLAHEQFF
TRBJ2-7 | few | TRBV20-1 | - | TGCAGTGCTAGAGATCCCAGCGAGGGGTCCTACGAGCAGTACTTC | CSARDPSEGSYEQYF
TRBJ1-5 | - | TRBV20-1 | - | TGCAGTGCTAGAGATGGGCGCAATCAGCCCCAGCATTTT | CSARDGRNQPQHF
TRBJ2-3 | few | TRBV29-1 | - | TGCAGCGTTGATGGGAGTGGTACAGATACGCAGTATTTT | CSVDGSGTDTQYF
TRBJ2-7 | - | TRBV10-2 | - | TGCGCCAGCAGTGACTCGGTACTCTACGAGCAGTACTTC | CASSDSVLYEQYF
TRBJ2-3 | - | TRBV12-3/TRBV12-4 | TRBD2 | TGTGCCAGCGGCTGGGTGGGTGGTAGCGGGAGAATAGATACGCAGTATTTT | CASGWVGGSGRIDTQYF
TRBJ1-2 | - | TRBV18 | TRBD1 | TGTGCCAGCTCTGCTGCCCGGGGACAGCCCTATGGCTACACCTTC | CASSAARGQPYGYTF
TRBJ2-2 | few | TRBV28 | - | TGTGCCAGCAGTCGGGCAGGGTCCCTCGCGGAGCTGTTTTTT | CASSRAGSLAELFF
TRBJ1-1 | few | TRBV29-1 | - | TGCAGCGTTGAAAGGCGAGGGGGCACTGAAGCTTTCTTT | CSVERRGGTEAFF
TRBJ2-2 | few | TRBV29-1 | TRBD1 | TGCAGCGCTGACAGGGCGAACACCGGGGAGCTGTTTTTT | CSADRANTGELFF
TRBJ2-7 | once | TRBV6-2/TRBV6-3 | - | TGTTCCAGCAGTTATTCACTCTACGAGCAGTACTTC | CSSSYSLYEQYF
TRBJ1-1 | few | TRBV5-6 | - | TGTGCCAGCAGCCAGACCGGAGCAGGGGTTTACACTGAAGCTTTCTTT | CASSQTGAGVYTEAFF
TRBJ1-1 | - | TRBV3-1 | - | TGTGCCAGCAGCCCCTCGTTCGGGGGGGGGACTGAAGCTTTCTTT | CASSPSFGGGTEAFF
TRBJ1-1 | - | TRBV20-1 | - | TGCAGTGCCAAACGCGCAGTGGGGAACACTGAAGCTTTCTTT | CSAKRAVGNTEAFF